This T cell receptor (beta chain) came from a study of shared clonotypes between healthy human individuals. Study at large: Each donor had three CD4 naive, three CD4 memory, two CD8 naive and one CD8 memory plate.

A note on this clone: Antigen: not known.

Study outcomes and limitations: Naive CD4 clonotypes overlapped across a few donors at about 5.3%. At large depth, rarefaction still showed sorted-subset sequencing to be incomplete.

The germline gives CDR1 SGHRS, CDR2 YFSETQ. The junction had 4 bases not matched to a gene; V was cut back by 3 bases and J by 0 bases. The CDR3 totals 16 residues. The method was immunoSEQ multiplex PCR; TCRdb's version includes in-frame clones alone and lacks a portion of them. The sample holds under 2.5 million clones; about 90% are singletons and the top ten take more than 0.35%. The receptor was isolated from a man aged 18 to 29 in good health. Some clones in this sample may be carry-over from other donors' samples. The chain combines TRBV5-1 with TRBJ2-4; 9 positions match TRBD1. Sequences were obtained from naive CD4+ T cells from PBMCs. Indicated subset: CD45RA+ positively selected. The CDR3 reads CASSWGQGKAKNIQYF. The CDR3 DNA sequence: TGCGCCAGCAGCTGGGGACAGGGAAAAGCCAAAAACATTCAGTACTTC.